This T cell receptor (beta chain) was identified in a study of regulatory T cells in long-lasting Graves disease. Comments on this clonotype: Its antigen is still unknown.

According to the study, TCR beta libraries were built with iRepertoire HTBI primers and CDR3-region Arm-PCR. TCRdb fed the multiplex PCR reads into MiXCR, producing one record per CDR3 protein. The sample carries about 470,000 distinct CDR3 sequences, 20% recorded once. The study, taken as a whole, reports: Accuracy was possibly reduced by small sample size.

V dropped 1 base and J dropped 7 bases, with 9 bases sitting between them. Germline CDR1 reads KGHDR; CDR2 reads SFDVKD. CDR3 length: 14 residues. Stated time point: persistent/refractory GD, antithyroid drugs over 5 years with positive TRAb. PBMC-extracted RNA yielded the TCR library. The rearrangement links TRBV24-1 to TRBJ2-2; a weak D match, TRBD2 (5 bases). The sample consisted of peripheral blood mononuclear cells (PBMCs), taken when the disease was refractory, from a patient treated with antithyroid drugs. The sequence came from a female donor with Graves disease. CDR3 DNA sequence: TGTGCCACCAGTGATTTTAAGGCGGGCGGGGAGCTGTTTTTT. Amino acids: CATSDFKAGGELFF.